This T cell receptor beta chain was obtained from a study of shared clonotypes between healthy human individuals. Germline loops: CDR1 GTSNPN, CDR2 SVGIG (reference sequence). The CDR3 runs 15 residues. V shed 5 bases and J shed 0 bases, with 14 bases lying between them. Repertoires were generated with immunoSEQ multiplex PCR, while TCRdb's copy carries only in-frame clones and drops some. The top ten clones hold more than 0.1% of a sample with over 2 million clones, 85% to 95% of them seen once. Input material: naive CD4+ T cells sorted from blood. The subset denotes: CD45RA+ positively selected. The clonotype comes from a man younger than 35 in good health. The chain employs TRBV30 and TRBJ2-1, with a possible D match to TRBD2 (7 bases). This CDR3 is CAWAGAVSSYNEQFF. DNA of the CDR3: TGTGCCTGGGCGGGGGCGGTTAGCTCCTACAATGAGCAGTTCTTC.